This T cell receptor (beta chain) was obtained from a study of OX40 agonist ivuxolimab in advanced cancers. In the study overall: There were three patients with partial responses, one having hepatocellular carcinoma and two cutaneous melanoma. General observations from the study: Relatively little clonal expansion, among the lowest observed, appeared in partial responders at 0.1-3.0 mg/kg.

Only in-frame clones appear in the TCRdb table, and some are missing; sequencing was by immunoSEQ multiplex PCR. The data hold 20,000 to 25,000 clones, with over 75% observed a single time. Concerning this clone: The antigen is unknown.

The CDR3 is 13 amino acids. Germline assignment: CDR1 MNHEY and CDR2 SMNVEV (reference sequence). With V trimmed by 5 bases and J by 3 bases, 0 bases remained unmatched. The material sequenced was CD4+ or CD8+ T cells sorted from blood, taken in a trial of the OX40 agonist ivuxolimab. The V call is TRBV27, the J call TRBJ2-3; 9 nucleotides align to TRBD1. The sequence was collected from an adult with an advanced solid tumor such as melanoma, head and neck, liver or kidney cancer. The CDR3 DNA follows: TGTGCCAGCAGTGGACAGGGGACAGATACGCAGTATTTT. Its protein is CASSGQGTDTQYF.